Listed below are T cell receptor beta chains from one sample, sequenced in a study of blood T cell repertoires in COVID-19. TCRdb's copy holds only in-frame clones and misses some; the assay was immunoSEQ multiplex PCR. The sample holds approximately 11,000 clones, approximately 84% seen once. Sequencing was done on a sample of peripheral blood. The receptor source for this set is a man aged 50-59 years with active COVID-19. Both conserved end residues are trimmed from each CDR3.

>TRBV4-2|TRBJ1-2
ASSQDRIGLNYGYT
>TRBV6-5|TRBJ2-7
ASSYFMTSESYEQY
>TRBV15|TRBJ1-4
ATSREGHNEKLF
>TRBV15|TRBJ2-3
ATEDRGDTQY
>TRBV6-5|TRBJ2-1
ASSYNSFNEQF
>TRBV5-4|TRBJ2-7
ASSTTGSPYEQY
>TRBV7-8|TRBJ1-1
ASSPPGGRTEAF
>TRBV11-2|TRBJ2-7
ASRQGPYEQY
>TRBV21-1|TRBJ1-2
ASSKGGQPPYGYT
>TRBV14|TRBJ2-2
ASSQTSGRASTGELF
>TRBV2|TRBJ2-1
ASSDEGGYSYNEQF
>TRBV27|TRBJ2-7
ASSPTGTGNEQY
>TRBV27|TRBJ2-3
ASSPGLAGGPDTQY
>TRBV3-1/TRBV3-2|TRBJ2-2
ASSQVSSGSFSTGELF
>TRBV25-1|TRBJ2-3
ASTQDHRENGTDTQY
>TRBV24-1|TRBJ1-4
ATSPLGPKDRDRDQERLF
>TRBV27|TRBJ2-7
ASSLSAGGYEQY
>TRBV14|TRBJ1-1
ASSQETGLYTEAF
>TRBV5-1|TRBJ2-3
ASSLSRDFTDTQY
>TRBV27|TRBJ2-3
ASSWGVQVDTQY
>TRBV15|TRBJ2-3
ATSGTSGRVLDTQY
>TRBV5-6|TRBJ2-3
ASSFPLAGEVDTQY
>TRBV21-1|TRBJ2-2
ASSKDRENTGELF
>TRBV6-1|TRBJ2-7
ASSERAGVGYEQY
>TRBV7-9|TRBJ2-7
ASSLGIGHEQY
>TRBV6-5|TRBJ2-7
ASRTTGSGYEQY
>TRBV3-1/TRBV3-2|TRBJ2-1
ASSQDLLGLAGNNEQF
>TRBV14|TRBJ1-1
ASSQDAGVLLNTEAF
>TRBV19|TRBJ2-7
ASRLAGEQY
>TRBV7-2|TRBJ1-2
ASSLDGYGYT
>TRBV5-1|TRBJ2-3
ASSFDFSGSDADTQY
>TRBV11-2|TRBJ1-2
ASSLLTGTGEGYT
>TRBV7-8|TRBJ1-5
ASSPHRGSNQPQH
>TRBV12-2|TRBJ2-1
ASRLGQGARYADEQF
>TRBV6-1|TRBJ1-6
ASSVRGQSSYNSPLH
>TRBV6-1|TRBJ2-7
ASSEGAGGAYEQY
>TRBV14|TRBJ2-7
ASSQDSGHGLYEQY
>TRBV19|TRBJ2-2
ASSILTSGSRNTGELF
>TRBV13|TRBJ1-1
ASSSQQGGIWNTEAF
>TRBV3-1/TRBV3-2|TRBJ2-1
ASSHGLAGGSEQF
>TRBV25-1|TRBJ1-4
ASSDTYDNEKLF
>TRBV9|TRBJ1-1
ASSEGGRGLQI
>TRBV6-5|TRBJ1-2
ASSTKQGSDGYT
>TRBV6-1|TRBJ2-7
ASSERGEDYEQY
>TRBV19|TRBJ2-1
ASSMGGSGGSYNEQF
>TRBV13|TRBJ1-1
ASHKGQAASEAF
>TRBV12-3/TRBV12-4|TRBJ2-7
ASSLGPAYEQY
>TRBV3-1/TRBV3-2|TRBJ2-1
ASSQDRQARDEQF
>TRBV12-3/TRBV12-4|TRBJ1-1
ASSFGGGTEAF
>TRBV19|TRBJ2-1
ASSIISFDEQF
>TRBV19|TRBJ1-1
ASSITRTGSNTEAF
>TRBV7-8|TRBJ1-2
ASSLASPNPNRGGGYT
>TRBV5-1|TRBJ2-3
ASSLEGDFTDTQY
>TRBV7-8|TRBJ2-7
ASSAGLAGAQYEQY
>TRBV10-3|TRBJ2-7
AISVMAGDEQY